These 29 T cell receptor beta chains came from one sample sequenced in a study of CD8 T cells in Susac syndrome (dated by TCRdb to between 2019 and 2020). Library method: the immunoSEQ multiplex PCR assay. RNA was extracted using the RNeasy kit, and 0.5 to 1 microgram was reverse transcribed with random hexamers. TCRdb passed the public sequencing reads through fastp at Q25 and MiXCR, retaining productive beta sequences. CDR3 protein duplicates are merged, each entry listing the most common genes and DNA. This sample is represented by roughly 200,000 distinct CDR3 sequences; approximately 95% of them were singletons. Approximately 0.082% of the sample lies in the top ten. Sequencing was done on a sample of CD4+ T cells from PBMCs. Every receptor here comes from a human donor with multiple sclerosis.

The chain links TRBV6-1 to TRBJ2-7, with D unclear. The germline gives CDR1 MNHNS, CDR2 SASEGT. V was shortened by 4 bases and J by 3 bases, with 16 bases between the two germline ends. The CDR3 runs 15 residues. This CDR3 reads CASSGSGRRYYEQYV. The CDR3 DNA sequence: TGTGCCAGCAGTGGGTCAGGAAGGCGGTACTACGAGCAGTACGTC.

This chain uses TRBV29-1 with TRBJ2-7; 10 nucleotides line up with TRBD1. This CDR3 contains 12 residues. The germline V gene has CDR1 SQVTM and CDR2 ANQGSEA. J lost 7 bases, V lost 6 bases, and 6 bases had no gene match. CDR3 sequence: CSVMTGGREQYF. The DNA of the CDR3 is TGCAGCGTCATGACAGGGGGCAGGGAGCAGTACTTC.

This chain uses TRBV20-1 with TRBJ1-2, with TRBD1 identical over 10 bases. The V segment lost 6 bases and the J segment 7 bases; nucleotides outside the gene matches: 8. The V gene's germline CDR1 is DFQATT and CDR2 SNEGSKA (reference sequence). The CDR3 covers 13 residues. The CDR3 DNA sequence: TGCAGTGCAAATGACAGGGGGCAAGGTGGCTACACCTTC. This sequence encodes CSANDRGQGGYTF.

The chain employs TRBV10-3 and TRBJ2-5, with D perhaps TRBD1 (6 bases). Trimming took off 10 bases at V and 2 bases at J, with 11 bases between the two ends. Looked up from germline, CDR1 is ENHRY and CDR2 is SYGVKD. This CDR3 comprises 12 residues. The CDR3 bases are TGTGCCACAGGACAGATTCAAGAGACCCAGTACTTC. Protein product: CATGQIQETQYF.

This sequence joins TRBV29-1 and TRBJ2-1; possibly TRBD1 for D (6 bases). V lost 7 bases and J 0 bases, leaving 13 bases between the germline ends. In germline, CDR1 is SQVTM, CDR2 ANQGSEA. There are 14 residues in the CDR3. As DNA, the CDR3 is TGCAGCGCTATCAGGGGTTTCTCCTACAATGAGCAGTTCTTC. This translates into CSAIRGFSYNEQFF.

This chain connects TRBV27 to TRBJ1-2; 7 positions match TRBD1. Germline CDR1 and CDR2: MNHEY and SMNVEV (reference sequence). V lost 4 bases and J lost 5; bases outside the gene matches: 4. CDR3 length: 13 amino acids. The CDR3: CASSSDREYGYTF. The CDR3 nucleotides are TGTGCCAGCAGTTCCGACAGGGAGTATGGCTACACCTTC.

The chain has TRBV7-9 and TRBJ1-2, with D tentatively TRBD1 (5 bases). This CDR3 has 13 amino acids. V dropped 4 bases and J dropped 8 bases, with 14 bases sitting between them. The V gene's germline CDR1 is SEHNR and CDR2 FQNEAQ (reference sequence). The CDR3 here is CASSSSGLGGYTF. CDR3 nucleotide sequence: TGTGCCAGCAGCTCCTCAGGGCTCGGGGGCTACACCTTC.

The rearrangement uses TRBV13 and TRBJ1-1; D possibly corresponds to TRBD1 (6 bases). V lost 5 bases to trimming and J lost 10 bases, with 17 bases between them. The CDR3 runs 13 residues. In germline, CDR1 is PRHDT, CDR2 FYEKMQ (reference sequence). The chain's CDR3 is CASSRGQTGTAFF. The CDR3 DNA follows: TGTGCCAGCAGCAGGGGACAAACCGGGACAGCTTTCTTT.

This chain connects TRBV24-1 to TRBJ2-3, with no clear D. The germline CDR1 and CDR2 sequences are KGHDR and SFDVKD. Trimming took 5 bases from V and 0 from J, leaving 17 bases between them. This CDR3 is 17 amino acids long. The CDR3 bases are TGTGCCACCAGTGGGCATTTATCAACCACTAGCACAGATACGCAGTATTTT. It is translated as CATSGHLSTTSTDTQYF.

V is TRBV3-1 and J is TRBJ1-1; TRBD1 might be the D (5 bases). CDR1 is LGHDT and CDR2 is YNNKEL in the germline V gene (reference sequence). V shed 1 base and J shed 0 bases, with 9 bases lying between them. The CDR3 is 15 residues long. CDR3 sequence (DNA): TGTGCCAGCAGCCAAGGGGGCGCGGTGAACACTGAAGCTTTCTTT. Residues: CASSQGGAVNTEAFF.

This clonotype was found a few times. V is TRBV20-1 and J is TRBJ2-4; 12 bases fit TRBD1. The germline gives CDR1 DFQATT, CDR2 SNEGSKA (reference sequence). The CDR3 has 14 residues. V shed 4 bases, J shed 8 bases, and the junction held 6 bases outside the gene matches. The CDR3, as DNA: TGCAGTGCTATTGGGGACAGGGGGCAGGACATTCAGTACTTC. Its translation is CSAIGDRGQDIQYF.

J is TRBJ1-2 and V is TRBV27, with no clear D. Per germline, CDR1 MNHEY and CDR2 SMNVEV (reference sequence). The CDR3 runs to 13 residues. V was cut by 3 bases and J by 6 bases, with 11 bases left in between. In nucleotides, the CDR3 is TGTGCCAGCAGTTTTACCCCGGGCCATGGCTACACCTTC. Its protein is CASSFTPGHGYTF.

The V call is TRBV27, the J call TRBJ2-7; D is possibly TRBD1 (5 bases). Germline V CDR1 and CDR2: MNHEY, SMNVEV (reference sequence). This CDR3 is 16 amino acids long. V dropped 4 bases and J dropped 3 bases, with 19 bases sitting between them. The CDR3: CASSSYAAGRVYEQYV. The CDR3 DNA reads as TGTGCCAGCAGTTCCTATGCGGCAGGGCGAGTCTACGAGCAGTACGTC.

This sequence joins TRBV3-1 and TRBJ2-5; 9 positions match TRBD2. The trim removed 4 bases at V and 1 base at J, leaving 7 bases unmatched. Germline-derived CDR1 and CDR2 are LGHDT and YNNKEL (reference sequence). There are 16 residues in the CDR3. CDR3 sequence (DNA): TGTGCCAGCAGCCCCGGCAGCGGGGGGACCCAAGAGACCCAGTACTTC. The encoded protein is CASSPGSGGTQETQYF.

The chain employs TRBV5-4 and TRBJ1-1, with D unresolved. The length of the CDR3 is 15 residues. Germline CDR1 and CDR2: SGHNT and YYREEE (reference sequence). V was clipped by 0 bases and J by 4 bases, with 13 bases between them. CDR3 in DNA: TGTGCCAGCAGCTTGGTAACGGGGAAGCCCACTGAAGCTTTCTTT. Translating gives CASSLVTGKPTEAFF. Full variable domain (missing parts from reference TRBV5-4 and TRBJ1-1): ETGVTQSPTHLIKTRGQQVTLRCSSQSGHNTVSWYQQALGQGPQFIFQYYREEENGRGNFPPRFSGLQFPNYSSELNVNALELDDSALYLCASSLVTGKPTEAFFGQGTRLTVV.

The V call is TRBV3-1, the J call TRBJ2-1, with no clear D. Germline loops: CDR1 LGHDT, CDR2 YNNKEL (reference sequence). Trimming pared 0 bases from V and 9 bases from J, leaving 15 bases between. The CDR3 runs 15 residues. The CDR3 loop is CASSQERNVRIEQFF. The CDR3 nucleotides are TGTGCCAGCAGCCAAGAACGAAATGTGCGGATTGAGCAGTTCTTC.

The rearrangement uses TRBV5-1 and TRBJ2-5; 12 nucleotides line up with TRBD2. V shed 0 bases and J 2 bases; nucleotides not matched to a gene: 5. There are 17 residues in the CDR3. Germline V CDR1 and CDR2: SGHRS, YFSETQ. The chain's CDR3 is CASSLAGLAGGQETQYF. For the CDR3, the DNA is TGCGCCAGCAGCTTGGCCGGGCTAGCGGGGGGGCAAGAGACCCAGTACTTC.

The chain recombines TRBV7-2 with TRBJ1-6; 7 bases fit TRBD1. The V gene's germline CDR1 is SGHTA and CDR2 FQGNSA. V lost 1 base to trimming and J lost 7 bases; unmatched junction nucleotides: 4. The CDR3 contains 15 residues. This CDR3 is CASSLDRGQNSPLHF. CDR3 DNA: TGTGCCAGCAGCTTAGATAGGGGGCAAAATTCACCCCTCCACTTT.

The rearrangement uses TRBV2 and TRBJ2-1, with D perhaps TRBD2 (6 bases). Germline V gene data show CDR1 as SNHLY and CDR2 as FYNNEI. The CDR3 spans 14 residues. Trimming removed 8 bases at V and 3 bases at J, with 14 bases between. Here the CDR3 reads CASAGQVSYNEQFF. As DNA, the CDR3 is TGTGCCAGCGCGGGGCAGGTTAGCTACAATGAGCAGTTCTTC.

This chain joins TRBV27 and TRBJ2-7; TRBD1 is a possible D gene (5 bases). V lost 0 bases to trimming and J lost 9 bases, with 15 bases between them. The CDR3 contains 14 residues. From germline, CDR1 is MNHEY and CDR2 SMNVEV (reference sequence). CDR3 sequence: CASSLSADLGRQYF. CDR3 coding DNA: TGTGCCAGCAGTTTATCGGCCGACTTGGGGCGGCAGTACTTC.

The J gene is TRBJ1-1, the V gene TRBV7-3; 8 bases agree with TRBD1. Losses at the gene ends were 4 bases for V and 1 base for J; bases not matched to a gene: 2. Germline V gene sequence: CDR1 SGHTA, CDR2 FQGTGA. This CDR3 comprises 14 residues. The CDR3 here is CASSSTGGNTEAFF. In DNA, the CDR3 is TGTGCCAGCAGCTCCACAGGGGGGAACACTGAAGCTTTCTTT.

The chain combines TRBV2 with TRBJ2-5; the D gene is possibly TRBD2 (5 bases). Looked up from germline, CDR1 is SNHLY and CDR2 is FYNNEI. The CDR3 is made up of 16 amino acids. The V gene lost 6 bases and the J gene lost 1 base, with 18 bases spanning the gap. As DNA, the CDR3 is TGTGCCAGCAGCGACTATCGGGGTTTGACCCAAGAGACCCAGTACTTC. It is translated as CASSDYRGLTQETQYF.

The chain couples TRBV29-1 to TRBJ2-1, with 8 bases aligning to TRBD2. Germline V CDR1 and CDR2: SQVTM, ANQGSEA. The CDR3 is 13 amino acids. Trimming cost V 0 bases and J 9 bases; bases outside gene matches: 4. The CDR3 loop is CSVEDGGAGEQFF. CDR3 nucleotide sequence: TGCAGCGTTGAAGACGGGGGGGCGGGTGAGCAGTTCTTC.

The V gene is TRBV13, the J gene TRBJ1-5, with 8 positions matching TRBD1. This CDR3 contains 14 residues. Per the germline V gene, CDR1 is PRHDT and CDR2 is FYEKMQ (reference sequence). J was trimmed by 1 base and V by 9 bases; bases with no gene match: 5. This CDR3 is CASRQGMSNQPQHF. The CDR3 nucleotides read TGTGCCAGTCGACAGGGGATGAGCAATCAGCCCCAGCATTTT.

The chain has TRBV20-1 and TRBJ1-2, with unresolved D. Germline V gene sequence: CDR1 DFQATT, CDR2 SNEGSKA (reference sequence). V was trimmed by 5 bases and J by 7 bases, leaving 14 bases between them. CDR3 size: 12 residues. The CDR3 loop reads CSASQDASGYTF. Written as DNA, the CDR3 is TGCAGTGCTTCCCAGGATGCGAGTGGCTACACCTTC.

The V call is TRBV12-3 or TRBV12-4, the J call TRBJ1-4, with TRBD1 matching 9 bases. The CDR3 is made up of 15 amino acids. Trimming took 6 bases from V and 8 from J; bases not matched to a gene: 10. CDR3 coding DNA: TGTGCCAGCAGCCTACCGGGACAGGGAAGGGAAAAACTGTTTTTT. Amino acids: CASSLPGQGREKLFF.

The genes are TRBV5-1 and TRBJ2-1; a weak D match, TRBD2 (5 bases). V was shortened by 4 bases and J by 4 bases, with 15 bases between the two germline ends. The CDR3 consists of 15 residues. Germline V lookup: CDR1 SGHRS, CDR2 YFSETQ. CDR3 protein: CASSQRAGTYNEQFF. DNA for the CDR3: TGCGCCAGCAGCCAGAGGGCCGGAACGTACAATGAGCAGTTCTTC.

The gene calls are TRBV2 and TRBJ1-1, with a tentative D call TRBD1 (5 bases). The length of the CDR3 is 13 residues. The germline V gene encodes CDR1 SNHLY and CDR2 FYNNEI. Trimming took 9 bases from V and 0 from J, leaving 11 bases between them. CDR3 protein: CASFREMNTEAFF. The CDR3 nucleotides are TGTGCCAGTTTCAGGGAGATGAACACTGAAGCTTTCTTT.

This chain connects TRBV4-1 to TRBJ2-7, with D possibly matching TRBD2 (5 bases). The CDR3 covers 13 residues. The germline V gene has CDR1 MGHRA and CDR2 YSYEKL. V was shortened by 0 bases and J by 9 bases, with 12 bases between the two germline ends. The CDR3 region is CASSQDQLGAQYF. As DNA, the CDR3 is TGCGCCAGCAGCCAAGATCAACTAGGCGCGCAGTACTTC.